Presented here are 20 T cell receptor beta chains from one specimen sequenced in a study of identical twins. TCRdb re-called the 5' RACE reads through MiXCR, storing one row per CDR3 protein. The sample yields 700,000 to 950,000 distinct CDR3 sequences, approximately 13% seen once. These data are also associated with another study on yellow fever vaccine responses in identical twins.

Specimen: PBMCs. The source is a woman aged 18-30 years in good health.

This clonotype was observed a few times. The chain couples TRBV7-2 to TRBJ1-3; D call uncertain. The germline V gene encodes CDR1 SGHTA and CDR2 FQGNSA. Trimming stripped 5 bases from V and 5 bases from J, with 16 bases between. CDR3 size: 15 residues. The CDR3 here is CASSKQVVSRNTIYF. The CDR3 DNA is TGTGCCAGCAGCAAGCAGGTGGTCTCCAGAAACACCATATATTTT.

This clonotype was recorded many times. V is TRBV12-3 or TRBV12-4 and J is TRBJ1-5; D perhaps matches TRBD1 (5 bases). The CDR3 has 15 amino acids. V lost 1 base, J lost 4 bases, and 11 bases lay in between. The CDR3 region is CASSLVARENQPQHF. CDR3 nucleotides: TGTGCCAGCAGTTTAGTTGCCAGGGAGAATCAGCCCCAGCATTTT.

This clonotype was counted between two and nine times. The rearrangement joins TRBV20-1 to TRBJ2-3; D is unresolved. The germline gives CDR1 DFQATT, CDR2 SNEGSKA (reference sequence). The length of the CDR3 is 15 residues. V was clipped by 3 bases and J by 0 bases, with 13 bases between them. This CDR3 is CSASRGFYSTDTQYF. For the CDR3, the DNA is TGCAGTGCTAGCCGAGGATTCTACAGCACAGATACGCAGTATTTT.

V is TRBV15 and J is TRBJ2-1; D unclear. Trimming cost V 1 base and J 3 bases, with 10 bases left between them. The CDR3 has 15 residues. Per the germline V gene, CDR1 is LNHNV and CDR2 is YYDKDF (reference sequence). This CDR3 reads CATSRASDGYNEQFF. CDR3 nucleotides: TGTGCCACCAGCAGAGCCTCCGATGGCTACAATGAGCAGTTCTTC.

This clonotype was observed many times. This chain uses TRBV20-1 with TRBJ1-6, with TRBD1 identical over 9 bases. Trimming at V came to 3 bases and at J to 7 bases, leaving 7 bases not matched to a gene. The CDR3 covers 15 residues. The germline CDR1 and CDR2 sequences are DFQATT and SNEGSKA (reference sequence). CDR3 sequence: CSARDTGTGNSPLHF. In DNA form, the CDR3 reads TGCAGTGCTAGGGACACCGGGACAGGGAATTCACCCCTCCACTTT.

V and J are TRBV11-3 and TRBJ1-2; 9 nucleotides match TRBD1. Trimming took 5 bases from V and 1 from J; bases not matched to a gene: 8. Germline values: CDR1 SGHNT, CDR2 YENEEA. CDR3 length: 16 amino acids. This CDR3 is CASSQNTGQGNYGYTF. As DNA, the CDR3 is TGTGCCAGCAGCCAGAATACGGGACAGGGTAACTATGGCTACACCTTC. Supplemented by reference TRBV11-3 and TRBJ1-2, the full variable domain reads EAGVVQSPRYKIIEKKQPVAFWCNPISGHNTLYWYLQNLGQGPELLIRYENEEAVDDSQLPKDRFSAERLKGVDSTLKIQPAELGDSAVYLCASSQNTGQGNYGYTFGSGTRLTVV.

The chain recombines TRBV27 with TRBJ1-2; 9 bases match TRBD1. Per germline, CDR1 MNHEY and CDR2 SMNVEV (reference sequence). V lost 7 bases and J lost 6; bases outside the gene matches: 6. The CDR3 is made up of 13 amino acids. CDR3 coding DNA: TGTGCCAGCACTAACAGGGGGCTGGATGGCTACACCTTC. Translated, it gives CASTNRGLDGYTF.

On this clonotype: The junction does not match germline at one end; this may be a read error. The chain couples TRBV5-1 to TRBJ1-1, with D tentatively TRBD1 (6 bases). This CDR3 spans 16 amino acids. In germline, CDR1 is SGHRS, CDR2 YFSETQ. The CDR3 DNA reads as TGCGCCAGCAGCCCGGGGGTCAGGGGCAGGAACACTGTAGCTTTCTTT. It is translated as CASSPGVRGRNTVAFF.

This CDR3 is CASSLEARSSTEAFF. The DNA for the CDR3 is TGCGCCAGCAGCTTGGAGGCGCGGTCGAGTACTGAAGCTTTCTTT. The chain carries TRBV5-1 and TRBJ1-1, with D unclear. Germline V gives CDR1 SGHRS, CDR2 YFSETQ. The ends were cut back, 0 bases at V and 5 bases at J, with 14 bases in the middle. The CDR3 spans 15 residues.

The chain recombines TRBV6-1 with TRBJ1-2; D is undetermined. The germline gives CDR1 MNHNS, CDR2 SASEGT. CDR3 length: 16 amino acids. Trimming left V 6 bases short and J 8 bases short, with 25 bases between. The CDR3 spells CASSSPVAAREQGYTF. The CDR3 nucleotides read TGTGCCAGCAGCTCCCCTGTGGCAGCTCGGGAGCAGGGCTACACCTTC.

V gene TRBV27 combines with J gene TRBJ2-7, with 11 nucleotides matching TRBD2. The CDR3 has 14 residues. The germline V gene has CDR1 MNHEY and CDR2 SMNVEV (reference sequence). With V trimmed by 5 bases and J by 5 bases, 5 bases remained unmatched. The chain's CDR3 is CASSPGLAGHEQYF. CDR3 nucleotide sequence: TGTGCCAGCAGTCCAGGACTAGCGGGCCACGAGCAGTACTTC.

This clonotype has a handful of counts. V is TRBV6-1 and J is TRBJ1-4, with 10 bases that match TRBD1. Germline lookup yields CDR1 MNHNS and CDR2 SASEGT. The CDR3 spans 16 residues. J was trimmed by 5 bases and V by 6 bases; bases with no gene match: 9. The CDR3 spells CASRNFPGQGNEKLFF. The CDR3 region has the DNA TGTGCCAGCAGAAACTTCCCGGGACAGGGGAATGAAAAACTGTTTTTT.

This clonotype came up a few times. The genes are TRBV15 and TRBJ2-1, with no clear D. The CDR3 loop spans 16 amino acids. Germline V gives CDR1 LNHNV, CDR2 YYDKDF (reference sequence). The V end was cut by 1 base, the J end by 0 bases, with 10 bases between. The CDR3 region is CATSRVRGSSYNEQFF. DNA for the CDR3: TGTGCCACCAGCAGAGTTCGCGGATCCTCCTACAATGAGCAGTTCTTC.

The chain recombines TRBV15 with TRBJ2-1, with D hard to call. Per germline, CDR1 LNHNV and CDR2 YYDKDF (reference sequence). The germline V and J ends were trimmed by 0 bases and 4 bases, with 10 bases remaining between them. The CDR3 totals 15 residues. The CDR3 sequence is CATSRDFSSYNEQFF. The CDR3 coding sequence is TGTGCCACCAGCAGAGATTTTAGCTCGTACAATGAGCAGTTCTTC.

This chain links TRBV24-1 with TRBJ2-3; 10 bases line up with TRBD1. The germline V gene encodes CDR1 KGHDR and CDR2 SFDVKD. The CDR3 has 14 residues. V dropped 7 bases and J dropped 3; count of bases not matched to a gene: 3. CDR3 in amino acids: CATSGTGVTDTQYF. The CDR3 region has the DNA TGTGCCACCAGCGGGACAGGGGTAACAGATACGCAGTATTTT.

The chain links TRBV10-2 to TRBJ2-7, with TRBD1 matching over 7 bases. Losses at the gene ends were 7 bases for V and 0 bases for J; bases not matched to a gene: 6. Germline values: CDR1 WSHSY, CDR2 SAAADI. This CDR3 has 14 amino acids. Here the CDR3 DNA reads TGCGCCAGCACAGGACAGGCGATCTCCTACGAGCAGTACTTC. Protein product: CASTGQAISYEQYF.

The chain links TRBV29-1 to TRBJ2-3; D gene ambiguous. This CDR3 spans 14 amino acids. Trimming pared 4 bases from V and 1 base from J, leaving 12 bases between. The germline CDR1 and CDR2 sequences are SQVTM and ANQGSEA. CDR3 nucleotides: TGCAGCGTTGTTCCAGCGTTAGGCACAGATACGCAGTATTTT. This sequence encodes CSVVPALGTDTQYF.

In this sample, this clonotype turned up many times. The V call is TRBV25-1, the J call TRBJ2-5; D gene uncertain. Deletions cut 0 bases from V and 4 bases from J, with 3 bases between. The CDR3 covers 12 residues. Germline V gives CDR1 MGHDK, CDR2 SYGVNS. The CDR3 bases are TGTGCCAGCAGTGAATATCCAGAGACCCAGTACTTC. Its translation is CASSEYPETQYF. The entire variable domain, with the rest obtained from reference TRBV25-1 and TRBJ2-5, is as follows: EADIYQTPRYLVIGTGKKITLECSQTMGHDKMYWYQQDPGMELHLIHYSYGVNSTEKGDLSSESTVSRIRTEHFPLTLESARPSHTSQYLCASSEYPETQYFGPGTRLLVL.

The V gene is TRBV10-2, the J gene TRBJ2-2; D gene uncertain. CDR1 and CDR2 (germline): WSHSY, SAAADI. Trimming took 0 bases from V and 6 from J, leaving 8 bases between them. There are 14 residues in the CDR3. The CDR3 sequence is CASSESTGAGELFF. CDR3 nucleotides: TGCGCCAGCAGTGAGTCGACTGGGGCCGGGGAGCTGTTTTTT.

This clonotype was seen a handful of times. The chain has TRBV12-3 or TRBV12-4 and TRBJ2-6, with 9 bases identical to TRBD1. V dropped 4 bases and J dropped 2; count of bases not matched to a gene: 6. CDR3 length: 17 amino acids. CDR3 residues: CASSSGTGQAGANVLTF. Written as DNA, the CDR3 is TGTGCCAGCAGTTCCGGGACAGGGCAGGCTGGGGCCAACGTCCTGACTTTC.